The text below deals with one T cell receptor (beta chain). Its antigen is still unknown. TCRdb fed the RT-PCR reads into MiXCR, producing one record per CDR3 protein. The sample holds under 20,000 distinct CDR3 sequences; less than 75% are singletons and the top ten take less than 2.5%. This sample is drawn from a study of yellow fever vaccine responses in identical twins. Study findings and constraints: Twins showed a vaccine T cell response that reportedly seemed partly convergent, partly personalized.

Germline CDR1 is SGHVS and CDR2 is FNYEAQ. Trimming cost V 5 bases and J 5 bases, with 15 bases left between them. The CDR3 is made up of 14 amino acids. The V call is TRBV7-6, the J call TRBJ2-5, with D maybe TRBD2 (6 bases). This TCR came from a woman between 18 and 30 years old who received the yellow fever vaccine. The sequencing here drew on T cells from blood (PBMCs), unsorted or a sorted subset (not recorded which), taken before or after yellow fever vaccination (not recorded which). This CDR3 is CASSRGGNQETQYF. DNA of the CDR3: TGTGCCAGCAGCCGTGGGGGGAATCAGGAGACCCAGTACTTC.